One and the same sample provided the 5 T cell receptor beta chains below, sequenced in a study of read filtering for tumor transcriptome and immune sequencing. The library was built from about 400 ng RNA with molecular barcoded adaptors for alpha/delta and beta/gamma chains. TCRdb called the reads again in MiXCR, with one record for every CDR3 protein. The profile shows nearly 60,000 distinct CDR3 sequences, more than 9% of them singletons. Sequencing was performed on a population of CD138-negative cells sorted from bone marrow. These receptors originate from a donor at least 40 years old with multiple myeloma.

This clonotype was observed a few times. A read error may explain this, as a much larger clone is one base away. The gene calls are TRBV7-9 and TRBJ1-1; D is unclear. Germline lookup yields CDR1 SEHNR and CDR2 FQNEAQ (reference sequence). This CDR3 region has 13 residues. Trimming took 3 bases from V and 6 from J, leaving 11 bases between them. CDR3 sequence: CASSFRPVPEAFF. CDR3 DNA sequence: TGTGCCAGCAGCTTTAGACCAGTCCCTGAAGCTTTCTTT.

With regard to this clonotype: This may stem from a read error, because a much larger clone lies one nucleotide away. J is TRBJ2-7 and V is TRBV27; 8 bases fit TRBD2. CDR3 length: 12 residues. Trimming removed 8 bases from V and 2 bases from J; junction bases left unmatched: 2. CDR1 is MNHEY, CDR2 SMNVEV, per germline (reference sequence). The CDR3 DNA sequence: TGTGCCAGCTGTAGCGGGACCTACGAGCAGTACTTC. Its translation: CASCSGTYEQYF.

This clonotype has ten or more counts. The chain joins TRBV5-1 to TRBJ2-1, with D hard to call. The germline V gene has CDR1 SGHRS and CDR2 YFSETQ. CDR3 length: 14 residues. V lost 2 bases and J lost 0, with 6 bases in between. The CDR3 nucleotides are TGCGCCAGCAGCTTTCCTAACTCCTACAATGAGCAGTTCTTC. The encoded protein is CASSFPNSYNEQFF.

A word on this clonotype: A much larger clonotype is one base distant, so this may be a read error. The V gene is TRBV5-5, the J gene TRBJ1-3, with no clear D. V lost 0 bases and J lost 4, with 5 bases in between. The CDR3 sequence is 13 residues long. The V gene's germline CDR1 is SGHKS and CDR2 YYEKEE (reference sequence). The CDR3 loop reads CASSLERGNTIYF. The CDR3 DNA sequence: TGTGCCAGCAGCTTGGAGAGGGGAAACACCATATATTTT. Using reference TRBV5-5 and TRBJ1-3 for the parts outside the CDR3, the full variable domain is DAGVTQSPTHLIKTRGQQVTLRCSPISGHKSVSWYQQVLGQGPQFIFQYYEKEERGRGNFPDRFSARQFPNYSSELNVNALLLGDSALYLCASSLERGNTIYFGEGSWLTVV.

For this clonotype: Given a much more abundant clone one base away, this may be a read error. The CDR3 ends on some other residue instead of the conserved phenylalanine or tryptophan, so this is likely a read error. The rearrangement joins TRBV7-9 to TRBJ1-1; D might be TRBD1 (6 bases). The V gene's germline CDR1 is SEHNR and CDR2 FQNEAQ (reference sequence). The ends were cut back, 4 bases at V and 10 bases at J, with 16 bases in the middle. CDR3 length: 13 residues. DNA for the CDR3: TGTGCCAGCAGCTGGGAGAGGGGGAGGATAGCTTTCCTT. Encoded protein: CASSWERGRIAFL.